This TCR beta chain was recorded in a study of blood T cell repertoires in COVID-19. For the study at large: The United States, Italy and Spain were the sources of the acute and convalescent COVID-19 samples. T cells, B-cell-depleted T cells, or PBMCs provided the cDNA or gDNA that served as material.

Original methodology: Amplification of reference gene primers was used by the study to estimate nucleated cell counts. This table comes from immunoSEQ multiplex PCR, and its TCRdb copy is limited to in-frame clones, with some not included. The DNA gave D and trimming, while V, J and clone size come from that table. The sample holds approximately 500,000 clones, around 90% seen once. Seattle-derived patients entered the study during active infection and were followed longitudinally. In germline, CDR1 is GTSNPN, CDR2 SVGIG (reference sequence). This CDR3 has 15 residues. V was clipped by 5 bases and J by 3 bases; unmatched bases: 10.

The V and J genes are TRBV30 and TRBJ2-1, with 7 nucleotides matching TRBD1. The sequence derives from a woman aged 45-65 years with COVID-19, enrolled during active disease. The source material was peripheral blood. CDR3: CAWERGQVNYNEQFF. The CDR3 bases are TGTGCCTGGGAGCGCGGACAGGTCAACTACAATGAGCAGTTCTTC.